This T cell receptor (beta chain) derives from a study of beta chain features in type 1 diabetes. Turning to the study itself: Age, gender and cell yields were similar between patients and healthy donors.

Study-wide points: Diminished insertions and augmented deletions at VDJ junctions characterized type 1 diabetes patients. A cDNA-based sequencing approach could over-represent cells with high TCR expression.

Trimming shortened V by 5 bases and J by 2 bases, and 25 bases separated the two germline ends. The CDR3 is made up of 19 amino acids. Germline CDR1 and CDR2: SGHVS and FQNEAQ. Each donor gave one heparinised blood draw averaging around 120 mL. The isolated RNA, all of it, was reverse transcribed, so expressed TCRB transcripts were what got sequenced. This table comes from immunoSEQ multiplex PCR, and its TCRdb copy is limited to in-frame clones, with some not included. The sample has over 700,000 clones, 15% to 20% seen once. Details on this clone: What it binds is not known.

Sequenced: naive CD4+ T cells from blood. The TCR sequence derives from a young woman in good health. The chain is built from TRBV7-8 and TRBJ2-1; a possible D gene is TRBD2 (6 bases). The CDR3 sequence: CASSPGTAYLVVAYNEQFF. The CDR3 DNA sequence: TGTGCCAGCAGCCCCGGGACTGCCTACCTTGTTGTGGCCTACAATGAGCAGTTCTTC.